Sequencing of this TCR beta chain was carried out in a study of vaccination effects on CD4 cells after COVID-19. On this clone itself: Its specificity is not known.

Following culture for more than 9 days, CD4+ T cells were isolated. Trimming took off 3 bases at V and 3 bases at J, with 13 bases between the two ends. Per germline, CDR1 KGHDR and CDR2 SFDVKD. CDR3 length: 15 amino acids. The assay was immunoSEQ multiplex PCR, and TCRdb's table has in-frame clones only and misses some. The data show 50,000 to 60,000 clones, with around 80% seen just once and around 2.9% held by the top ten. The chain has TRBV24-1 and TRBJ1-2; D ambiguous. This sequence was found in a human donor who received a COVID-19 vaccine. The material sequenced was CD4+ T cells from PBMCs cultured without peptide, taken before COVID-19 vaccination. CDR3 bases: TGTGCCACCAGTGATCCTGCGGGGAAAGACTATGGCTACACCTTC. Its protein is CATSDPAGKDYGYTF.